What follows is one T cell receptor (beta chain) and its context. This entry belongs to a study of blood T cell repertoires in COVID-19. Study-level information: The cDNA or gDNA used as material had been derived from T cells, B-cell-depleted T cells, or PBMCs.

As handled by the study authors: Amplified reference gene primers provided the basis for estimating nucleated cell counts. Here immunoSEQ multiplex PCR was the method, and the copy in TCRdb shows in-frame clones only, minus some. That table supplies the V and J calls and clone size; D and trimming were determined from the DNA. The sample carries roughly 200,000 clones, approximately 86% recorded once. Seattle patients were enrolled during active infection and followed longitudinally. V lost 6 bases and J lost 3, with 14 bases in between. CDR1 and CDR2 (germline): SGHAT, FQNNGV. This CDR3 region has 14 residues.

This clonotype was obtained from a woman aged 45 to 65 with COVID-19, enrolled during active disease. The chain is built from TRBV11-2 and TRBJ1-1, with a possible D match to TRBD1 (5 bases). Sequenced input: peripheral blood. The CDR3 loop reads CASSLGRVDTEAFF. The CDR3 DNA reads TGTGCCAGCAGTTTGGGGCGCGTGGACACTGAAGCTTTCTTT. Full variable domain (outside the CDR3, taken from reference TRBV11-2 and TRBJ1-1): EAGVAQSPRYKIIEKRQSVAFWCNPISGHATLYWYQQILGQGPKLLIQFQNNGVVDDSQLPKDRFSAERLKGVDSTLKIQPAKLEDSAVYLCASSLGRVDTEAFFGQGTRLTVV.